This T cell receptor (beta chain) was sequenced for a study of Graves' ophthalmopathy and Graves' hyperthyroidism. Trimming took 3 bases from V and 8 from J; bases not matched to a gene: 7. The CDR3 totals 13 residues. Germline V lookup: CDR1 SQVTM, CDR2 ANQGSEA. Amplified TCR beta CDR3 regions were obtained using RNA transcripts as template. First-round RT-PCR employed HTBI primers, with a second-round multiplex PCR after it. From the multiplex PCR reads, TCRdb called clonotypes with MiXCR, one entry per CDR3 protein. This sample carries 660,000 or so distinct CDR3 sequences, approximately 39% of them seen once, and the ten largest clones take around 3.3%.

This TCR was sampled from an adult man with Graves' ophthalmopathy. The sequenced sample was peripheral blood. This chain links TRBV29-1 with TRBJ1-2, with 9 bases lining up with TRBD1. The CDR3 reads CSVDWGQGRGYTF. CDR3 bases: TGCAGCGTTGACTGGGGACAGGGACGCGGCTACACCTTC.